This is a list of T cell receptor beta chains from one sample in a study of blood T cell repertoires in COVID-19. TCRdb's copy holds only in-frame clones and misses some; the assay was immunoSEQ multiplex PCR. The data contain 200,000 to 250,000 clones, more than 85% of them singletons. The sequenced sample consisted of peripheral blood. The receptors shown here come from a woman aged 50 to 60 with COVID-19, enrolled during active disease. Each CDR3 is given with its conserved first and last residue. D genes are given only for firm matches. Clone size is not always given. Where it is, it says once, few, many or a class for expanded clones.

TRBD1	TRBV29-1	TRBJ2-5	NA	TGCAGCGTTGAAGGGTACAGGGGGCGGGAGTGGGAGACCCAGTACTTC	CSVEGYRGREWETQYF
NA	TRBV7-9	TRBJ2-3	NA	TGTGCCAGCAGCCTACGGGGGGCCCGCACAGATACGCAGTATTTT	CASSLRGARTDTQYF
NA	TRBV19	TRBJ2-7	NA	TGTGCCAGTAGTATAGGGGGCAGTAGGAGCCCCTACGAGCAGTACTTC	CASSIGGSRSPYEQYF
NA	TRBV30	TRBJ1-4	NA	TGTGCCTGGAGTGTAACAGGCACGGGAGATGAAAAACTGTTTTTT	CAWSVTGTGDEKLFF
NA	TRBV7-6	TRBJ1-1	NA	TGTGCCAGCAGCGCTCTGCAGGGGACTGAAGCTTTCTTT	CASSALQGTEAFF
NA	TRBV3-1/TRBV3-2	TRBJ1-5	NA	TGTGCCAGCAGCCACGGGTCGGAGCCCCAGCATTTT	CASSHGSEPQHF
TRBD1	TRBV7-2	TRBJ1-2	once	TGTGCCAGCAGCTTAACTACAGGGGTCGACTATGGCTACACCTTC	CASSLTTGVDYGYTF
TRBD1	TRBV6-2/TRBV6-3	TRBJ2-5	NA	TGTGCCAGCAGTAAGGAGGACAGGGGTTTGGAGACCCAGTACTTC	CASSKEDRGLETQYF
TRBD2	TRBV27	TRBJ2-5	once	TGTGCCAGCCGACTAGCGGGGGGGCTCGGGACCCAGTACTTC	CASRLAGGLGTQYF
NA	TRBV29-1	TRBJ2-5	NA	TGCAGCGTTGTACAGGGTCGAGAGACCCAGTACTTC	CSVVQGRETQYF
NA	TRBV18	TRBJ2-3	NA	TGTGCCAGCTCCGCGGGGGCTGGGGCAGATACGCAGTATTTT	CASSAGAGADTQYF
NA	TRBV3-1/TRBV3-2	TRBJ2-2	NA	TGTGCCAGCAGCCTAGGTTTTGGGGGGACCGGGGAGCTGTTTTTT	CASSLGFGGTGELFF
NA	TRBV5-1	TRBJ2-5	NA	TGCGCCAGCAGCTTGACGGGAATGGGTACCCAAGAGACCCAGTACTTC	CASSLTGMGTQETQYF
NA	TRBV7-9	TRBJ2-2	NA	TGTGCCAGCAGCTCAGCCCTCACCGGGGAGCTGTTTTTT	CASSSALTGELFF
TRBD2	TRBV14	TRBJ2-3	once	TGTGCCAGCAGCCAAGTAGCGGGCTTAGTTCACACAGATACGCAGTATTTT	CASSQVAGLVHTDTQYF
TRBD2	TRBV7-2	TRBJ2-7	NA	TGTGCCAGCAGCTTGTGGCGGGGGATCCACGAGCAGTACTTC	CASSLWRGIHEQYF
NA	TRBV6-4	TRBJ2-2	NA	TGTGCCAGCAGTGACAGGGGAGGCACCGGGGAGCTGTTTTTT	CASSDRGGTGELFF
NA	TRBV13	TRBJ2-5	NA	TGTGCCAGCAGCTTTCTACGGAGGGGGCTAGAGACCCAGTACTTC	CASSFLRRGLETQYF
TRBD2	TRBV7-9	TRBJ2-1	NA	TGTGCCAGCAGCTTAGGGGGACTAGCGGACTCGCAGTTCTTC	CASSLGGLADSQFF
TRBD2	TRBV28	TRBJ2-1	NA	TGTGCCAGCAGTTTGGGGGGGCTAGCGGGGCCAAGGAGGGATGAGCAGTTCTTC	CASSLGGLAGPRRDEQFF
NA	TRBV10-3	TRBJ1-1	NA	TGTGCCACCTCGGGGGGGTGGGGGACTGAAGCTTTCTTT	CATSGGWGTEAFF
TRBD1	TRBV5-5	TRBJ1-1	NA	TGTGCCAGCAGCCTATCGACAGGGAGCTATGAAGCTTTCTTT	CASSLSTGSYEAFF
TRBD1	TRBV6-1	TRBJ2-4	NA	TGTGCCAGCAGTGGGGGGACAGGGCCCCTGTGGGCCAAAAACATTCAGTACTTC	CASSGGTGPLWAKNIQYF